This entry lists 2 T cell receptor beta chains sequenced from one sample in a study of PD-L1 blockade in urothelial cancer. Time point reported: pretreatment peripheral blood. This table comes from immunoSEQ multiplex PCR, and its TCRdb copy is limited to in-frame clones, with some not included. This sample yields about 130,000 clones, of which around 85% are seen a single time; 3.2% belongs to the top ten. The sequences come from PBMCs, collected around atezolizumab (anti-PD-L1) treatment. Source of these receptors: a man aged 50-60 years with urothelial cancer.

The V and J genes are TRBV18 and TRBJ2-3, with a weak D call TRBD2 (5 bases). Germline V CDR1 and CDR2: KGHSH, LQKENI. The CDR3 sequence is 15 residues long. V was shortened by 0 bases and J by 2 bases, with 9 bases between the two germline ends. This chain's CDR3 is CASSPPRAVTDTQYF. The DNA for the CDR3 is TGTGCCAGCTCACCACCGAGGGCCGTCACAGATACGCAGTATTTT.

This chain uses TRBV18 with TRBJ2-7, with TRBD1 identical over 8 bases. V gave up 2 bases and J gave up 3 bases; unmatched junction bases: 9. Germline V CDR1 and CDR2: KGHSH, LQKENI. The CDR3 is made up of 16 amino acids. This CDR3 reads CASSPRLAGGGYEQYF. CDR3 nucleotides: TGTGCCAGCTCACCAAGGTTGGCAGGGGGCGGCTACGAGCAGTACTTC.